This entry is about one TCR beta chain. The CDR3 loop spans 14 amino acids. Germline lookup yields CDR1 SNHLY and CDR2 FYNNEI. The J segment lost 6 bases and the V segment lost 7 bases, leaving 4 bases of the junction unmatched. The data were obtained in a study of shared clonotypes between healthy human individuals. Using immunoSEQ multiplex PCR, the repertoire was profiled, and TCRdb retains in-frame clones only, with some absent. The table includes 650,000 to 750,000 clones, roughly 78% detected once. The rearrangement uses TRBV2 and TRBJ2-2, with TRBD2 identical over 11 bases. The sequencing sample was made of memory CD4+ T cells sorted from blood. Subset defined: CD45RA-negative fraction. The clonotype comes from a woman younger than 45 in good health. CDR3 coding DNA: TGTGCCAGCACACTAGCGGGAGCCGCCGGGGAGCTGTTTTTT. The encoded protein is CASTLAGAAGELFF. Using reference TRBV2 and TRBJ2-2 for the parts outside the CDR3, the full variable domain is EPEVTQTPSHQVTQMGQEVILRCVPISNHLYFYWYRQILGQKVEFLVSFYNNEISEKSEIFDDQFSVERPDGSNFTLKIRSTKLEDSAMYFCASTLAGAAGELFFGEGSRLTVL.